Detailed here is one TCR beta chain. What it binds is unknown. The entry originates in a study of cytomegalovirus exposure and HLA in healthy donors. The study ran its PCR with 60 Vbeta and 13 Jbeta primers. The method was immunoSEQ multiplex PCR; TCRdb's version includes in-frame clones alone and lacks a portion of them. This sample has about 130,000 clones, with 65% to 90% found just once. CDR1 is MNHEY and CDR2 is SVGAGI in the germline V gene. This CDR3 is built from 15 residues. Between the trimmed V and J ends, which lost 6 bases and 6 bases, there was a span of 15 bases. Notes on the study in general: In most subjects, TCR beta sequences reportedly gave accurate predictions of HLA-A and HLA-B alleles.

Material: PBMCs. The chain employs TRBV6-5 and TRBJ1-6; TRBD1 might be the D (6 bases). This TCR was sampled from a man aged 18 to 30 in good health and CMV-seronegative. The CDR3 sequence is CASRNPGHRNSPLHF. CDR3 nucleotides: TGTGCCAGCAGAAATCCGGGACACCGTAATTCACCCCTCCACTTT.